The clone carrying this T cell receptor (beta chain) was observed many times. Its antigen remains unknown. The entry originates in a study of T-cell reconstitution after alpha-beta-depleted transplantation in children. A TCRbeta library incorporating unique molecular identifiers was prepared. TCRdb analysed the PCR reads with MiXCR anew, one entry per CDR3 protein. The data show some 300,000 distinct CDR3 sequences, over 7% seen once. Study observations and caveats: The high TCRbeta diversity at day 60 in some patients came from surviving recipient T cells and thymic progenitors. A year post-transplant, T-cell counts and diversity derived mostly from newly produced T cells. About two months after transplant, alpha-beta T cells reportedly came from several hundred expanded graft clones.

The CDR3 is 16 amino acids. The J segment lost 5 bases and the V segment lost 6 bases, leaving 13 bases of the junction unmatched. Germline V gene data show CDR1 as SGHTA and CDR2 as FQGNSA. This TCR was recovered from a female patient aged 2 to 10 who had a stem cell transplant for Fanconi anemia, so the T cells may come from the graft donor. This sample comprised peripheral blood, obtained 360 days after TCRalphabeta/CD19-depleted stem cell transplant. V and J are TRBV7-2 and TRBJ2-3, with TRBD2 matching over 8 bases. The CDR3, as DNA: TGTGCCAGCAGGGGAAGACGGGGGGGCGTTAAAGATACGCAGTATTTT. This gives the protein CASRGRRGGVKDTQYF.